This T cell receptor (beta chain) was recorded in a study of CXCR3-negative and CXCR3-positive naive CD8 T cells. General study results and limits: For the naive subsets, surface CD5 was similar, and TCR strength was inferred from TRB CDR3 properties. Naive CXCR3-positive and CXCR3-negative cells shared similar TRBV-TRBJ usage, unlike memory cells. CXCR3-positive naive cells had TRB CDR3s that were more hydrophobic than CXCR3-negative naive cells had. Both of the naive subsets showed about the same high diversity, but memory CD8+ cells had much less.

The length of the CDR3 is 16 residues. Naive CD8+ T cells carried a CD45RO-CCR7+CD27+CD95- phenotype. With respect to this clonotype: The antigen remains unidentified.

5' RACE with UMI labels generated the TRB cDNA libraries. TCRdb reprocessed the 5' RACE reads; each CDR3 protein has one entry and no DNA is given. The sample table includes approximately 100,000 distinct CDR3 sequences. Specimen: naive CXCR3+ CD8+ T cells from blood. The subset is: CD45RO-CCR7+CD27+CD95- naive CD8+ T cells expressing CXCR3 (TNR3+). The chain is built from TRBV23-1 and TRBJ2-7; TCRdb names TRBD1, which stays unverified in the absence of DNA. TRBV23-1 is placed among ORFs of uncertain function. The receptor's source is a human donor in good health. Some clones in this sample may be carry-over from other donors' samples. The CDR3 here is CASSQYRGFNSYEQYF.